The following is a T cell receptor beta chain sequence with its context. Under the authors' procedure: Amplifying reference gene primers gave estimates of nucleated cell counts. Libraries were prepared by immunoSEQ multiplex PCR; TCRdb keeps only in-frame clonotypes and omits some of them. The DNA gave D and trimming, while V, J and clone size come from that table. The sample lists 65,000 to 80,000 clones, about four fifths occurring once. Trimming cost V 5 bases and J 0 bases, with 12 bases left between them. This CDR3 is built from 15 residues. Germline V gives CDR1 KGHSH, CDR2 LQKENI. These data originate in a study of blood T cell repertoires in COVID-19. Study-level background: In each case, the material was cDNA or gDNA derived from T cells, B-cell-depleted T cells, or PBMCs.

The V gene is TRBV18, the J gene TRBJ2-3, with D perhaps TRBD2 (6 bases). This sequence originates from a human donor in a cohort sampled during active COVID-19. The sequenced material came from peripheral blood. The CDR3 sequence: CASSYLGTSTDTQYF. The CDR3 region has the DNA TGTGCCAGCTCATACCTAGGGACTAGCACAGATACGCAGTATTTT.